This TCR beta chain is from a study of tumor-infiltrating lymphocytes in primary liver carcinoma. The germline V gene encodes CDR1 MNHNY and CDR2 SVGAGI (reference sequence). This CDR3 comprises 13 residues. From 400 to 550 ng total RNA, TCR beta cDNA was generated with a primer in the constant region. For TCR beta, libraries were produced by three nested multiplex PCR rounds using slightly modified ARM-PCR. With TRBV1-TRBV30 forward primers and a C-beta reverse primer, the first two PCR rounds were run for 9 to 10 cycles each. TCRdb reprocessed the multiplex PCR reads with MiXCR, giving one entry per CDR3 protein. This table holds 300,000 to 400,000 distinct CDR3 sequences, around 60% found once. Germline DNA was also extracted, while the blood RNA originated from unsorted whole blood. Details on this clonotype: Just one base apart from a much larger clone, this may be a read error.

The rearrangement links TRBV6-6 to TRBJ1-2; D unresolved. The source material was peripheral blood. The TCR was taken from a man aged 40-55 years with primary liver carcinoma and hepatitis B virus infection. CDR3 sequence: CASTTLLNYSYTF. The CDR3 coding sequence is TGTGCCAGCACGACCCTGCTTAACTATAGCTACACCTTC.